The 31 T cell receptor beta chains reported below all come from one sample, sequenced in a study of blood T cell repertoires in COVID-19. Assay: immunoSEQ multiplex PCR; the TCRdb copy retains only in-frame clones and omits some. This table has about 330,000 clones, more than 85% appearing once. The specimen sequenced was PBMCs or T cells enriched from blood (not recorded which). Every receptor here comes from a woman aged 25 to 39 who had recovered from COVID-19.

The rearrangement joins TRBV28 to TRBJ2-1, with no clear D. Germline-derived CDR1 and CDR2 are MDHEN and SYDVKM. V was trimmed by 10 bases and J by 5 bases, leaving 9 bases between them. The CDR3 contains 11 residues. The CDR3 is CATYSHNEQFF. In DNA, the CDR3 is TGTGCCACCTATTCCCACAATGAGCAGTTCTTC.

The CDR3 here is CASSFMYNEQFF. CDR3 in DNA: TGTGCCAGCAGTTTTATGTACAATGAGCAGTTCTTC. The chain joins TRBV28 to TRBJ2-1; unclear D gene. CDR3 length: 12 amino acids. CDR1 is MDHEN and CDR2 is SYDVKM in the germline V gene. Trimming removed 3 bases at V and 4 bases at J, with 4 bases between.

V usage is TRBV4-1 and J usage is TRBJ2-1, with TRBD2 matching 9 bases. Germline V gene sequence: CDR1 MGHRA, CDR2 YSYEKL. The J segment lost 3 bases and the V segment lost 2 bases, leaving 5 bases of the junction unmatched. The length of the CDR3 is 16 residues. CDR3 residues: CASSQSLAGNYNEQFF. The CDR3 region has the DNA TGCGCCAGCAGCCAATCCCTAGCGGGAAACTACAATGAGCAGTTCTTC.

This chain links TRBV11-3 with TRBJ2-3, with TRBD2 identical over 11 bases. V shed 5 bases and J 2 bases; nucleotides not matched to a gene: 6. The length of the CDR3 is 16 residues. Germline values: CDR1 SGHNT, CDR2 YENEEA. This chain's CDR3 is CASSPGTSGYTDTQYF. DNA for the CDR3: TGTGCCAGCAGCCCGGGGACTAGCGGATACACAGATACGCAGTATTTT.

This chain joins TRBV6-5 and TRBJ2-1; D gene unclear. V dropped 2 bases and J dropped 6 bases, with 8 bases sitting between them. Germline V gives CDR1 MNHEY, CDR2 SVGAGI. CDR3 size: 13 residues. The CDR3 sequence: CASSYRRPNEQFF. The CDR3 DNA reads TGTGCCAGCAGTTACCGGCGGCCCAATGAGCAGTTCTTC.

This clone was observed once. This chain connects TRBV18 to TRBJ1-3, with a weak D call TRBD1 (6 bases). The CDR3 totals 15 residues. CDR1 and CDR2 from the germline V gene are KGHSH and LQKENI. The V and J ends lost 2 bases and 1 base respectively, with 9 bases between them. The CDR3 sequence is CASSPDRRSGNTIYF. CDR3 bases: TGTGCCAGCTCACCAGACAGGAGGTCTGGAAACACCATATATTTT.

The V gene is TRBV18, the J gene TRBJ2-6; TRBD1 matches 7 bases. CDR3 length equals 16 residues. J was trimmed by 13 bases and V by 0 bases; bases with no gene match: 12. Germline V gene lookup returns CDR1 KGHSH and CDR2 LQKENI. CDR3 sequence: CASSPPDRRSTLVLTF. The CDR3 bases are TGTGCCAGCTCACCACCGGACAGGCGCTCTACCCTAGTCCTGACTTTC. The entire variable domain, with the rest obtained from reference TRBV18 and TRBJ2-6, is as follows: NAGVMQNPRHLVRRRGQEARLRCSPMKGHSHVYWYRQLPEEGLKFMVYLQKENIIDESGMPKERFSAEFPKEGPSILRIQQVVRGDSAAYFCASSPPDRRSTLVLTFGAGSRLTVL.

The CDR3, as DNA: TGTGCCAGCAGCATCGACAGCCGGTATGGCTACACCTTC. This encodes CASSIDSRYGYTF. The chain links TRBV2 to TRBJ1-2, with D perhaps TRBD1 (5 bases). Trimming removed 6 bases at V and 5 bases at J, with 13 bases between. CDR1 is SNHLY, CDR2 FYNNEI, per germline. This CDR3 region has 13 residues.

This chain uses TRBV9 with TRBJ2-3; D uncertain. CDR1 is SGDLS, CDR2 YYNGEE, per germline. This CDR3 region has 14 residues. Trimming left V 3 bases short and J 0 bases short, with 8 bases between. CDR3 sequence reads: CASSETVSTDTQYF. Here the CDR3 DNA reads TGTGCCAGCAGCGAAACGGTTAGCACAGATACGCAGTATTTT.

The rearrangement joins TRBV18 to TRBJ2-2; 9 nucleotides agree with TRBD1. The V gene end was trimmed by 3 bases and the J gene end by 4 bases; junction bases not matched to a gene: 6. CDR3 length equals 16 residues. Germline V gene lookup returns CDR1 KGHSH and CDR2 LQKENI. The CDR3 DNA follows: TGTGCCAGCTCACCGGGACAGGGTTTTGCCACCGGGGAGCTGTTTTTT. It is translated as CASSPGQGFATGELFF.

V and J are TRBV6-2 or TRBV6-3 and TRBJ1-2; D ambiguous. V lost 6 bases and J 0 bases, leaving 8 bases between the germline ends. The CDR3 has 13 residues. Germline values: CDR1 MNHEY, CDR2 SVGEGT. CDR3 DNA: TGTGCCAGCAGGTACAGCGCTAACTATGGCTACACCTTC. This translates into CASRYSANYGYTF.

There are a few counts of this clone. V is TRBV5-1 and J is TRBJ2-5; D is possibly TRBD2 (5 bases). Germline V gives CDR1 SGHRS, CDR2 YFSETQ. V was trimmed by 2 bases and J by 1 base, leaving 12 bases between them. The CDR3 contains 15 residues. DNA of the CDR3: TGCGCCAGCAGCTTATCGACTACCCCCCAAGAGACCCAGTACTTC. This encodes CASSLSTTPQETQYF.

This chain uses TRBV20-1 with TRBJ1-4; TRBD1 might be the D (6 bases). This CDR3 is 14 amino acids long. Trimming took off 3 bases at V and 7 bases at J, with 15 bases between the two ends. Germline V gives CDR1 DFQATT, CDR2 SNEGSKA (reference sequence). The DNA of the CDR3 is TGCAGTGCTAGTAAGGGGGAATGGATTGAAAAACTGTTTTTT. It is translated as CSASKGEWIEKLFF.

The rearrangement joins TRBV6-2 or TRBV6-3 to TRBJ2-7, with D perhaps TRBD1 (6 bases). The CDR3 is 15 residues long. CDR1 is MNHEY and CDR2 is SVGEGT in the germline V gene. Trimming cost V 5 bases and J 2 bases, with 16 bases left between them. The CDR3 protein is CASSEGQGRAYEQYF. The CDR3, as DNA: TGTGCCAGCAGTGAGGGCCAGGGGCGAGCCTACGAGCAGTACTTC.

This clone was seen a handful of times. CDR3 DNA sequence: TGTGCCAGCAGCCCCCACCAGGGTTACGGAAACACCATATATTTT. Translation: CASSPHQGYGNTIYF. The chain uses TRBV7-2 and TRBJ1-3, with D possibly being TRBD1 (5 bases). The CDR3 runs to 15 residues. V lost 5 bases, J lost 4 bases, and 15 bases lay in between. Germline CDR1 reads SGHTA; CDR2 reads FQGNSA. The full variable domain, rest sourced from reference TRBV7-2 and TRBJ1-3, is GAGVSQSPSNKVTEKGKDVELRCDPISGHTALYWYRQSLGQGLEFLIYFQGNSAPDKSGLPSDRFSAERTGGSVSTLTIQRTQQEDSAVYLCASSPHQGYGNTIYFGEGSWLTVV.

CDR3 protein: CASSNHRGNTEAFF. CDR3 nucleotide sequence: TGTGCCAGCAGTAATCACAGGGGGAACACTGAAGCTTTCTTT. The J gene is TRBJ1-1, the V gene TRBV28; the match to TRBD1 covers 7 bases. Germline V gene data show CDR1 as MDHEN and CDR2 as SYDVKM. With 5 bases clipped from V and 1 base from J, the junction kept 4 bases outside the gene matches. The CDR3 has 14 amino acids.

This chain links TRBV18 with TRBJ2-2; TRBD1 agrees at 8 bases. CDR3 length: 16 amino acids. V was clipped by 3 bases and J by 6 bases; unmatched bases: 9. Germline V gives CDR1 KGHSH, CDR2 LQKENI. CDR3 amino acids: CASSPQTGELAGELFF. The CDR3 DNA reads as TGTGCCAGCTCACCCCAGACAGGGGAACTGGCCGGGGAGCTGTTTTTT.

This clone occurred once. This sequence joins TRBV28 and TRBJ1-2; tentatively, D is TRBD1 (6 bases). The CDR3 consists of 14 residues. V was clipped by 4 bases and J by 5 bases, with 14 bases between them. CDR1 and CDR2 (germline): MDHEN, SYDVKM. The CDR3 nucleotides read TGTGCCAGCAGTTCGGAACAGGGTCGATATGGCTACACCTTC. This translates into CASSSEQGRYGYTF.

The CDR3 bases are TGTGCCAGCAGCTTGGGCCCATCTCGCACAGGGGGCCGCCGGGGTACGCAGTATTTT. Encoded protein: CASSLGPSRTGGRRGTQYF. The chain joins TRBV11-3 to TRBJ2-3, with TRBD1 matching 9 bases. V was clipped by 3 bases and J by 8 bases; unmatched bases: 21. This CDR3 has 19 residues. Germline assignment: CDR1 SGHNT and CDR2 YENEEA. The whole variable domain, remainder taken from reference TRBV11-3 and TRBJ2-3, is EAGVVQSPRYKIIEKKQPVAFWCNPISGHNTLYWYLQNLGQGPELLIRYENEEAVDDSQLPKDRFSAERLKGVDSTLKIQPAELGDSAVYLCASSLGPSRTGGRRGTQYFGPGTRLTVL.

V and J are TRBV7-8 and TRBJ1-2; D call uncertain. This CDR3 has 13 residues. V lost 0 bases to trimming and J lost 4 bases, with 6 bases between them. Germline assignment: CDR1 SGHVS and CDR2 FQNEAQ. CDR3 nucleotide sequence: TGTGCCAGCAGCTTAGCCGGGTTCTATGGCTACACCTTC. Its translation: CASSLAGFYGYTF.

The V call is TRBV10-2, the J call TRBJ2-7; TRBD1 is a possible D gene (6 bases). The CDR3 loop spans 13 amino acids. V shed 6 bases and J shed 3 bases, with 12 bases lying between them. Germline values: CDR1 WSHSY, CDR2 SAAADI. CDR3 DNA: TGCGCCAGCAGACGCGGACAGCTCTACGAGCAGTACTTC. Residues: CASRRGQLYEQYF.

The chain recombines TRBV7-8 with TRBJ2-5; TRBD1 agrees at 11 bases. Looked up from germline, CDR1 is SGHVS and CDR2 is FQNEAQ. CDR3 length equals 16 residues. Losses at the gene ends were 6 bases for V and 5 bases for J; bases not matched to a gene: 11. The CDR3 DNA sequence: TGTGCCAGCAGGATAGGGTGGGACAGGGGGAACGAGACCCAGTACTTC. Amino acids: CASRIGWDRGNETQYF. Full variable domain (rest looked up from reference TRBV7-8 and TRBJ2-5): GAGVSQSPRYKVAKRGQDVALRCDPISGHVSLFWYQQALGQGPEFLTYFQNEAQLDKSGLPSDRFFAERPEGSVSTLKIQRTQQEDSAVYLCASRIGWDRGNETQYFGPGTRLLVL.

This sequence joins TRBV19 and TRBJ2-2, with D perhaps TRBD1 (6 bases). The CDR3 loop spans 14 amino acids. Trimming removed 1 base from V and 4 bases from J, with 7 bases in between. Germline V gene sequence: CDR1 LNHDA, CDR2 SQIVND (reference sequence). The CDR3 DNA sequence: TGTGCCAGTAGTATAGCAGGGGCCACCGGGGAGCTGTTTTTT. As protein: CASSIAGATGELFF. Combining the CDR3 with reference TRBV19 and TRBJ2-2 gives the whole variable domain DGGITQSPKYLFRKEGQNVTLSCEQNLNHDAMYWYRQDPGQGLRLIYYSQIVNDFQKGDIAEGYSVSREKKESFPLTVTSAQKNPTAFYLCASSIAGATGELFFGEGSRLTVL.

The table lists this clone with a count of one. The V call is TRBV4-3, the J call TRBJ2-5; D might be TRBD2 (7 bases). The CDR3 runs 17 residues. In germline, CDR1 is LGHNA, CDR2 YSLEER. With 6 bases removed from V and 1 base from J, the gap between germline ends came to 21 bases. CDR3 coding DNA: TGCGCCAGCAGTGCTGCCGAGGGGGGGGCCCGCCAAGAGACCCAGTACTTC. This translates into CASSAAEGGARQETQYF.

CDR3 sequence: CATSDREAGNTIYF. The CDR3 DNA is TGTGCCACCAGCGACAGGGAGGCTGGAAACACCATATATTTT. This sequence joins TRBV15 and TRBJ1-3, with 7 positions matching TRBD1. CDR1 is LNHNV and CDR2 is YYDKDF in the germline V gene (reference sequence). The CDR3 sequence is 14 residues long. V shed 5 bases, J shed 2 bases, and the junction held 3 bases outside the gene matches.

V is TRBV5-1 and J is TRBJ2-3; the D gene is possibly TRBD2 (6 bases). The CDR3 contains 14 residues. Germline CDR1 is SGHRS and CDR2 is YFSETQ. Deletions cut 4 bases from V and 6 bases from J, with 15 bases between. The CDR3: CASSLRLERDTQYF. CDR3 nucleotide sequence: TGCGCCAGCAGCCTTAGACTAGAGCGGGATACGCAGTATTTT.

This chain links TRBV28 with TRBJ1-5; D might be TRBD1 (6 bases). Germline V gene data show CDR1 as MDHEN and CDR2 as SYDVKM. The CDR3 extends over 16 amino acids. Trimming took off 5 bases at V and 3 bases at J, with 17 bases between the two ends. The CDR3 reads CASSPLGGGLNQPQHF. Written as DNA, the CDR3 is TGTGCCAGCAGTCCCTTGGGTGGGGGCCTCAATCAGCCCCAGCATTTT.

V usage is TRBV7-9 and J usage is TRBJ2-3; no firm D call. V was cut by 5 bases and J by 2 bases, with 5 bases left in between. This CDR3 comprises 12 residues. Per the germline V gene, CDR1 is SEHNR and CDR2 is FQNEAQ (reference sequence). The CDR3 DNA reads TGTGCCAGCAGCCAGATCACAGATACGCAGTATTTT. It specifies CASSQITDTQYF. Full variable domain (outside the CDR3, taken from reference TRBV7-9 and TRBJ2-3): DTGVSQNPRHKITKRGQNVTFRCDPISEHNRLYWYRQTLGQGPEFLTYFQNEAQLEKSRLLSDRFSAERPKGSFSTLEIQRTEQGDSAMYLCASSQITDTQYFGPGTRLTVL.

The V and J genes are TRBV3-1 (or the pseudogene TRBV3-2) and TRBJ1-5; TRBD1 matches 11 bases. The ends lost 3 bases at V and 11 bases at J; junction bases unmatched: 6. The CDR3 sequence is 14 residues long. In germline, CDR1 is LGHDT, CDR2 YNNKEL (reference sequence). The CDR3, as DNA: TGTGCCAGCAGCCACGGGACAGGGGGTCGAACCCAGCATTTT. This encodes CASSHGTGGRTQHF.

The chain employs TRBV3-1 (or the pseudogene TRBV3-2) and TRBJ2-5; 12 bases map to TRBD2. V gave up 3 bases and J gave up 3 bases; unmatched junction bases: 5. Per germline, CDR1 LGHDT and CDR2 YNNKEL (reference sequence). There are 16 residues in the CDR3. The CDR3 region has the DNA TGTGCCAGCAGCCAGAGACTAGCGGGGGATAAAGAGACCCAGTACTTC. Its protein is CASSQRLAGDKETQYF.

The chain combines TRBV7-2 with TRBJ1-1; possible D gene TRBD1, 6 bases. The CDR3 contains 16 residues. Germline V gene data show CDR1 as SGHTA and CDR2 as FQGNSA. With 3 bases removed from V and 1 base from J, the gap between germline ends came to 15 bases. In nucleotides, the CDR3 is TGTGCCAGCAGCTTCCCAAGGCGGGGGGCGAACACTGAAGCTTTCTTT. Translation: CASSFPRRGANTEAFF.